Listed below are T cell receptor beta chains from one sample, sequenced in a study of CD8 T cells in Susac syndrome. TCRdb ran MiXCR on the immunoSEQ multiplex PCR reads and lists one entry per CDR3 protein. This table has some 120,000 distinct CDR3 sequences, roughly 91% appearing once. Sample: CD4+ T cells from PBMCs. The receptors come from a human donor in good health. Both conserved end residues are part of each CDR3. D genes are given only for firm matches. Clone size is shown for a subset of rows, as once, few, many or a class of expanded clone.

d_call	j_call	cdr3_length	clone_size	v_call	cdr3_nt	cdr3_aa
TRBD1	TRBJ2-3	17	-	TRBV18	TGTGCCAGCTCACCGACTCGACAGGGTCCTATCACAGATACGCAGTATTTT	CASSPTRQGPITDTQYF
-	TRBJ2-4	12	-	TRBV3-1	TGTGCCAGCAGCCAACTGGGTCCTATTCAGTACTTC	CASSQLGPIQYF
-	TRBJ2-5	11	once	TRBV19	TGTGCCAGTGGAATGATGGAGACCCAGTACTTC	CASGMMETQYF
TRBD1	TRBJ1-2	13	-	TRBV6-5	TGTGCCAGCACCCCGAGACAGGGCATAAGCTACACCTTC	CASTPRQGISYTF
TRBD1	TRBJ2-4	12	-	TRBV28	TGTGCCACTGCCCGCGGACAGGGCATTCAGTACTTC	CATARGQGIQYF
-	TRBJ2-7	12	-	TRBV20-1	TGCAGTGCTGGGGGAGGCGCCTTGGGGCAGTACTTC	CSAGGGALGQYF
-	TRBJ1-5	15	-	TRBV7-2	TGTGCCAGCAGCTTAGGGGGGAAGGGCAATCAGCCCCAGCATTTT	CASSLGGKGNQPQHF
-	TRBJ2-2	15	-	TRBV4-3	TGCGCCAGCAGCCAAGAGCTAACAGACACCGGGGAGCTGTTTTTT	CASSQELTDTGELFF
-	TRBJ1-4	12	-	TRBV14	TGTGCCAGCAGCCAAGATTATGAAAAACTGTTTTTT	CASSQDYEKLFF
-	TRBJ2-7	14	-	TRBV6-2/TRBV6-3	TGTGCCAGCAGGAGGGACCTAACGGCATACGAGCAGTACTTC	CASRRDLTAYEQYF